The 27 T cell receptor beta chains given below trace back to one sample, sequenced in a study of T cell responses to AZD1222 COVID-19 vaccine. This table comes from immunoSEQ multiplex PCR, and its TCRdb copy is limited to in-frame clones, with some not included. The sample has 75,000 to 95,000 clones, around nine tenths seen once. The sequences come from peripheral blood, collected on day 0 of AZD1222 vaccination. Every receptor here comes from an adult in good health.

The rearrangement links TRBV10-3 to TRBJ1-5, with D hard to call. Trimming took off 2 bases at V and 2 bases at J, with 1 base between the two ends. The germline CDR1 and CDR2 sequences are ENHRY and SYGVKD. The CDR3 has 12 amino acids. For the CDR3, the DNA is TGTGCCATCAGTGAGGGCAATCAGCCCCAGCATTTT. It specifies CAISEGNQPQHF.

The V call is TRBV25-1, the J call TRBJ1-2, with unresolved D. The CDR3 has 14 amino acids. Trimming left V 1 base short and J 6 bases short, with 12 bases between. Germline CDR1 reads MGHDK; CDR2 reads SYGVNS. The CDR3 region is CASSESPVTNGYTF. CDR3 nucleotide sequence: TGTGCCAGCAGTGAATCCCCGGTAACGAATGGCTACACCTTC.

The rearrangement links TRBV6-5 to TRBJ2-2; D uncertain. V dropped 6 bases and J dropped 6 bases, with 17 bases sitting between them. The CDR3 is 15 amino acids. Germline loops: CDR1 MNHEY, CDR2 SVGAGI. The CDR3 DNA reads TGTGCCAGCAGGAGGAGCATTTCGGGCGCCGGGGAGCTGTTTTTT. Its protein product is CASRRSISGAGELFF.

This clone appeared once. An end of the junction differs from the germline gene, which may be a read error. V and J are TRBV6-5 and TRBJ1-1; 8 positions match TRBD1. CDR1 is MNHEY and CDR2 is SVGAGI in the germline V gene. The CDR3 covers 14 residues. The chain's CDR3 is CASTLEGQAKLFVF. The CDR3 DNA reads TGTGCCAGCACCCTCGAGGGACAGGCGAAGCTTTTCGTCTTT.

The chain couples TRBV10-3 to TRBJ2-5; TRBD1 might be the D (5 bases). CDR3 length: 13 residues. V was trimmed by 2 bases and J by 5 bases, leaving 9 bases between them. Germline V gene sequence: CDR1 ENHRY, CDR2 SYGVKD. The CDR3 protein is CAISEQGAETQYF. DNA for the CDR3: TGTGCCATCAGTGAGCAGGGCGCGGAGACCCAGTACTTC.

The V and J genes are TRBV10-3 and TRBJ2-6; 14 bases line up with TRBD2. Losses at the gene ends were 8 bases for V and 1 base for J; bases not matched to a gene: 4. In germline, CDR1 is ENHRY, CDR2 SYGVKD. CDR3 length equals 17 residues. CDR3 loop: CAIGRTSGGSGANVLTF. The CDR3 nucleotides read TGTGCCATCGGTAGGACTAGCGGGGGGTCTGGGGCCAACGTCCTGACTTTC.

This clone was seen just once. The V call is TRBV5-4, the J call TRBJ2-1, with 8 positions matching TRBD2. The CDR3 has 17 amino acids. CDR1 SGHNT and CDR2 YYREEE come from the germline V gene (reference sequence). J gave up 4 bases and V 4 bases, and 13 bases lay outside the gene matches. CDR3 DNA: TGTGCCAGCAGCCCGTTTATATACCAGCGGGGGTACAATGAGCAGTTCTTC. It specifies CASSPFIYQRGYNEQFF.

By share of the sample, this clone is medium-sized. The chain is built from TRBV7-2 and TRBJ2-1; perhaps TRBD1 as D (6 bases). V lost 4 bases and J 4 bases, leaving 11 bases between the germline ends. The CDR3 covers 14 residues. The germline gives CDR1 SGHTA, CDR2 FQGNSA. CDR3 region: CASSSSRGYNEQFF. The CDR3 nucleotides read TGTGCCAGCAGCTCTTCTAGGGGGTACAATGAGCAGTTCTTC.

The chain's CDR3 is CASSEQASSYNSPLHF. The CDR3 DNA reads TGCGCCAGCAGTGAACAGGCTAGCTCCTATAATTCACCCCTCCACTTT. The chain is built from TRBV10-2 and TRBJ1-6; tentatively, D is TRBD1 (5 bases). CDR1 and CDR2 from the germline V gene are WSHSY and SAAADI. The CDR3 spans 16 residues. Trimming stripped 3 bases from V and 0 bases from J, with 9 bases between.

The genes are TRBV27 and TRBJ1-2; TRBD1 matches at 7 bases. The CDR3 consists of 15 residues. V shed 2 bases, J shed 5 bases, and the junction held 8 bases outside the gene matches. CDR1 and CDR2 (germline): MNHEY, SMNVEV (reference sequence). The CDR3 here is CASSLRTGRGYGYTF. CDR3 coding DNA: TGTGCCAGCAGTTTAAGGACAGGCCGCGGGTATGGCTACACCTTC.

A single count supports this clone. The CDR3 sequence: CASSRARFTSYNEQFF. In DNA form, the CDR3 reads TGTGCCAGCAGCAGGGCCCGGTTCACTTCCTACAATGAGCAGTTCTTC. V gene TRBV21-1 combines with J gene TRBJ2-1; the table's D call, TRBD1, has no DNA check behind it. TRBV21-1 is a documented pseudogene. CDR3 length equals 16 residues.

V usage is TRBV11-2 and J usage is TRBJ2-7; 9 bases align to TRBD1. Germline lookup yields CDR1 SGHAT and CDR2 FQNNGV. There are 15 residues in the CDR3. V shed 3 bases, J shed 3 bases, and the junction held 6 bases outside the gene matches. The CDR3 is CASSLNPGQGYEQYV. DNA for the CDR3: TGTGCCAGCAGCTTGAACCCGGGACAGGGCTACGAGCAGTACGTC.

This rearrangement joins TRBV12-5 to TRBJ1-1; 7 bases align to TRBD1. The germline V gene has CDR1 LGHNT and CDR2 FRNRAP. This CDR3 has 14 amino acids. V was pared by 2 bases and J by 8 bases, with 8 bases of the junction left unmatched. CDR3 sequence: CASGLRQTGVEAFF. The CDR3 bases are TGTGCTAGTGGTTTGCGCCAAACAGGGGTAGAAGCTTTCTTT.

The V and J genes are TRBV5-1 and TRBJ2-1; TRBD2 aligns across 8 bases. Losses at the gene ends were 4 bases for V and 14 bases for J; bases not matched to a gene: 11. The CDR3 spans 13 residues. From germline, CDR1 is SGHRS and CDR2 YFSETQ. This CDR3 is CASSVSGTTDEFF. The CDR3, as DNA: TGCGCCAGCAGCGTTAGCGGGACAACTGACGAGTTCTTC.

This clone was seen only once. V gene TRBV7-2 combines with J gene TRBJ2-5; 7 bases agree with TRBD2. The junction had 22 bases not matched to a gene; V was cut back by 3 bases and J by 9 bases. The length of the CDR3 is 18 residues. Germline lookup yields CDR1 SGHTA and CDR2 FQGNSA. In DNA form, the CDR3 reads TGTGCCAGCAGCTTCAGCTTAGGTGGTCCCGTTGTGGGGGGGGCCCAGTACTTC. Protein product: CASSFSLGGPVVGGAQYF.

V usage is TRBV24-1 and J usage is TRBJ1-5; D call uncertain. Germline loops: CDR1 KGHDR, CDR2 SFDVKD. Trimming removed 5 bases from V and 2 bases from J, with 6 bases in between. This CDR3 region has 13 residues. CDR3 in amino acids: CATSVMGNQPQHF. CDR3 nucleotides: TGTGCCACCAGTGTAATGGGCAATCAGCCCCAGCATTTT.

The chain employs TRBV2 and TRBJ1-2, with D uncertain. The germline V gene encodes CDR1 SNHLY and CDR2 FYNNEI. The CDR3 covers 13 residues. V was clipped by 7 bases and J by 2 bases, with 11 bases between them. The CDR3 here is CASNIRWNYGYTF. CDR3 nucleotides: TGTGCCAGCAATATCCGCTGGAACTATGGCTACACCTTC. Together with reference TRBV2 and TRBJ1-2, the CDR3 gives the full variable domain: EPEVTQTPSHQVTQMGQEVILRCVPISNHLYFYWYRQILGQKVEFLVSFYNNEISEKSEIFDDQFSVERPDGSNFTLKIRSTKLEDSAMYFCASNIRWNYGYTFGSGTRLTVV.

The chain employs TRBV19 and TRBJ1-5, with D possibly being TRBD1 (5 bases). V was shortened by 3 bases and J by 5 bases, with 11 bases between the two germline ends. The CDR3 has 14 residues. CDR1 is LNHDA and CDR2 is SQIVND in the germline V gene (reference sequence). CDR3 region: CASSIPAGYQPQHF. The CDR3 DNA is TGTGCCAGTAGTATTCCGGCAGGGTATCAGCCCCAGCATTTT.

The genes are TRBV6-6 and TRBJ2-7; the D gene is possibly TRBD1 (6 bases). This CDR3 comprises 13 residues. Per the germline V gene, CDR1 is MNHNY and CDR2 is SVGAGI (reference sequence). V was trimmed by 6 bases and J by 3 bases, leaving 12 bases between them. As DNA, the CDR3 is TGTGCCAGCAGCCGACAGGCGAACTACGAGCAGTACTTC. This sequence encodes CASSRQANYEQYF.

This chain's CDR3 is CASSQEVLRDTQYF. The CDR3 nucleotides read TGTGCCAGCAGCCAAGAAGTGCTCCGGGATACGCAGTATTTT. V is TRBV4-2 and J is TRBJ2-3; D remains ambiguous. V was shortened by 0 bases and J by 6 bases, with 10 bases between the two germline ends. The length of the CDR3 is 14 residues. The germline V gene encodes CDR1 LGHNA and CDR2 YNFKEQ.

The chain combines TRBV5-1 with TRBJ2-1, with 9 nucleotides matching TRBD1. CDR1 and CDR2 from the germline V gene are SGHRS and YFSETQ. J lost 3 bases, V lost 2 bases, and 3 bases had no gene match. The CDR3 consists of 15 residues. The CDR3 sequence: CASSFGQGSYNEQFF. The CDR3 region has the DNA TGCGCCAGCAGCTTCGGACAGGGGAGCTACAATGAGCAGTTCTTC.

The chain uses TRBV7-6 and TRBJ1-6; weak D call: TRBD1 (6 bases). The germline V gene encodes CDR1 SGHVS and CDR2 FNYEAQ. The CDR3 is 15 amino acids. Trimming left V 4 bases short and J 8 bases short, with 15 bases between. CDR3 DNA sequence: TGTGCCAGCAGCTGGGACACCGGAGGAGATTCACCCCTCCACTTT. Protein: CASSWDTGGDSPLHF.

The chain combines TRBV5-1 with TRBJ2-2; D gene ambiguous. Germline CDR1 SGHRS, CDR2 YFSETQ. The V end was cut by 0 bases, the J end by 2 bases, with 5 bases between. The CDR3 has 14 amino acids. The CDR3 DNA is TGCGCCAGCAGCTTGGCTGCCAACACCGGGGAGCTGTTTTTT. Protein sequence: CASSLAANTGELFF.

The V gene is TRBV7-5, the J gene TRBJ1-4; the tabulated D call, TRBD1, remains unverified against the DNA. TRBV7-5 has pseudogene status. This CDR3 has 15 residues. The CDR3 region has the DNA TGTGTCAGAAGCTTAGACAGAAGGGGTAATGAAAAACTGTTTTTT. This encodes CVRSLDRRGNEKLFF.

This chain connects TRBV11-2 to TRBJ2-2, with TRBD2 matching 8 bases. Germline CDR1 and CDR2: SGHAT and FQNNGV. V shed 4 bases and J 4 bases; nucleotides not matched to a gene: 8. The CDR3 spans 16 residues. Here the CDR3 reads CASSSRGGRSTGELFF. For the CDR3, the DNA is TGTGCCAGCAGCTCGAGGGGCGGGAGGTCCACCGGGGAGCTGTTTTTT.

The CDR3 DNA reads TGTGCCAGCAGCGCCACCCCGCGGGGGGCTAGCACAGATACGCAGTATTTT. This translates into CASSATPRGASTDTQYF. V and J are TRBV7-2 and TRBJ2-3, with TRBD2 identical over 8 bases. This CDR3 contains 17 residues. Germline V gene lookup returns CDR1 SGHTA and CDR2 FQGNSA. Germline trimming cut 5 bases from V and 0 bases from J; bases unmatched to any gene: 10. Supplemented by reference TRBV7-2 and TRBJ2-3, the full variable domain reads GAGVSQSPSNKVTEKGKDVELRCDPISGHTALYWYRQSLGQGLEFLIYFQGNSAPDKSGLPSDRFSAERTGGSVSTLTIQRTQQEDSAVYLCASSATPRGASTDTQYFGPGTRLTVL.

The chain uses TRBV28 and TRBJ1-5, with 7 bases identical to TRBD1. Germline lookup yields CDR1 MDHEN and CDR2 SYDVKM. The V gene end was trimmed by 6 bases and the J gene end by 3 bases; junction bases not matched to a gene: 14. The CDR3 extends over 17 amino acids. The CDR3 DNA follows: TGTGCCAGCAGCCCTCCAGGGGGTGACGTGATCAATCAGCCCCAGCATTTT. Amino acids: CASSPPGGDVINQPQHF.